Listed here are 27 T cell receptor beta chains from one sample, sequenced in a study of PD-1 blockade in classical Hodgkin lymphoma. Following autologous stem cell transplantation, relapse occurred in every patient, and exposure to brentuximab vedotin varied. TCRdb's copy holds only in-frame clones and misses some; the assay was immunoSEQ multiplex PCR. The profile shows 70,000 to 85,000 clones, 90% to 95% of them singletons. The sequencing here drew on peripheral blood mononuclear cells (PBMCs), taken at baseline. Source of these receptors: a human donor with classical Hodgkin lymphoma.

J is TRBJ1-1 and V is TRBV14, with TRBD1 as a possible D gene (5 bases). Germline CDR1 is SGHDN and CDR2 is FVKESK. The CDR3 is 13 amino acids. The V gene lost 3 bases and the J gene lost 3 bases, with 8 bases spanning the gap. The CDR3 loop reads CASSQVGDTEAFF. The CDR3 nucleotides read TGTGCCAGCAGCCAGGTAGGGGACACTGAAGCTTTCTTT.

The chain recombines TRBV27 with TRBJ2-7; D remains unclear. The germline V and J ends were trimmed by 0 bases and 2 bases, with 11 bases remaining between them. Germline CDR1 and CDR2: MNHEY and SMNVEV (reference sequence). This CDR3 contains 15 residues. In nucleotides, the CDR3 is TGTGCCAGCAGTTTATCTTCCCCCCCGGCCTACGAGCAGTACTTC. Its translation is CASSLSSPPAYEQYF.

The chain has TRBV5-1 and TRBJ2-1, with D hard to call. The CDR3 sequence is 14 residues long. Per germline, CDR1 SGHRS and CDR2 YFSETQ. V lost 0 bases and J lost 5, with 9 bases in between. The DNA of the CDR3 is TGCGCCAGCAGCTTGGTAGGTGGGAACAATGAGCAGTTCTTC. This translates into CASSLVGGNNEQFF.

The V call is TRBV6-5, the J call TRBJ2-3, with a weak D call TRBD1 (6 bases). Germline CDR1 reads MNHEY; CDR2 reads SVGAGI. V lost 6 bases, J lost 4 bases, and 14 bases lay in between. This CDR3 contains 14 residues. The CDR3 here is CASSPTGTSDTQYF. The DNA for the CDR3 is TGTGCCAGCAGCCCCACAGGGACCTCAGATACGCAGTATTTT.

The chain combines TRBV2 with TRBJ2-3; 8 bases map to TRBD1. CDR3 size: 15 residues. The germline V gene encodes CDR1 SNHLY and CDR2 FYNNEI. Unmatched junction bases numbered 5, after V lost 5 bases and J lost 1 base. The CDR3 bases are TGTGCCAGCAGTCGACAGGGGATGGGCACAGATACGCAGTATTTT. Encoded protein: CASSRQGMGTDTQYF.

V gene TRBV7-9 combines with J gene TRBJ1-2; D not resolved. The CDR3 spans 13 residues. The germline CDR1 and CDR2 sequences are SEHNR and FQNEAQ (reference sequence). V was shortened by 0 bases and J by 8 bases, with 10 bases between the two germline ends. The chain's CDR3 is CASSLALGQGYTF. The CDR3 coding sequence is TGTGCCAGCAGCTTAGCGCTAGGTCAAGGCTACACCTTC.

This clone has just one count. The chain combines TRBV27 with TRBJ1-2; the match to TRBD1 covers 9 bases. The V segment lost 5 bases and the J segment 4 bases; nucleotides outside the gene matches: 5. This CDR3 contains 14 residues. Germline loops: CDR1 MNHEY, CDR2 SMNVEV (reference sequence). In nucleotides, the CDR3 is TGTGCCAGCAGTCCCCGGGACAGGGCCTATGGCTACACCTTC. Translated: CASSPRDRAYGYTF.

The gene calls are TRBV5-1 and TRBJ2-3, with 7 bases identical to TRBD2. Looked up from germline, CDR1 is SGHRS and CDR2 is YFSETQ. This CDR3 comprises 15 residues. With 4 bases clipped from V and 1 base from J, the junction kept 6 bases outside the gene matches. The CDR3 sequence is CASSPWGGGTDTQYF. The DNA for the CDR3 is TGCGCCAGCAGCCCCTGGGGAGGGGGCACAGATACGCAGTATTTT.

The rearrangement uses TRBV11-2 and TRBJ1-2; D not certain. The CDR3 covers 13 residues. V gave up 0 bases and J gave up 5 bases, with 7 bases separating them. Per the germline V gene, CDR1 is SGHAT and CDR2 is FQNNGV. CDR3 in amino acids: CASSLEPPYGYTF. The CDR3 DNA is TGTGCCAGCAGCTTAGAACCCCCATATGGCTACACCTTC.

The V call is TRBV11-2, the J call TRBJ2-5; 9 positions agree with TRBD2. The germline V gene encodes CDR1 SGHAT and CDR2 FQNNGV. V was pared by 4 bases and J by 0 bases, with 12 bases of the junction left unmatched. The CDR3 length is 18 residues. CDR3 residues: CASSSRGGLPLHQETQYF. CDR3 nucleotide sequence: TGTGCCAGCAGCTCGCGGGGGGGCCTACCCCTTCACCAAGAGACCCAGTACTTC. The full variable domain, with the rest looked up from reference TRBV11-2 and TRBJ2-5, is EAGVAQSPRYKIIEKRQSVAFWCNPISGHATLYWYQQILGQGPKLLIQFQNNGVVDDSQLPKDRFSAERLKGVDSTLKIQPAKLEDSAVYLCASSSRGGLPLHQETQYFGPGTRLLVL.

The chain is built from TRBV30 and TRBJ2-3; TRBD2 aligns across 10 bases. The V and J ends lost 1 base and 6 bases, in that order; junction bases with no gene match: 4. The V gene's germline CDR1 is GTSNPN and CDR2 SVGIG (reference sequence). CDR3 length equals 14 residues. In DNA form, the CDR3 reads TGTGCCTGGAGTGCTAGCGGGGGAACTGATACGCAGTATTTT. It yields the protein CAWSASGGTDTQYF.

The chain links TRBV5-1 to TRBJ2-7, with 7 positions matching TRBD1. Germline V lookup: CDR1 SGHRS, CDR2 YFSETQ. Losses at the gene ends were 3 bases for V and 2 bases for J; bases not matched to a gene: 5. This CDR3 region has 14 residues. The CDR3 DNA follows: TGCGCCAGCAGCTCCGGACAGGCCACCTACGAGCAGTACTTC. Residues: CASSSGQATYEQYF.

This clone was recorded only once. This chain joins TRBV28 and TRBJ1-6, with D unresolved. Trimming removed 9 bases from V and 3 bases from J, with 9 bases in between. The CDR3 has 13 residues. Germline CDR1 is MDHEN and CDR2 is SYDVKM. CDR3 amino acids: CARRAIYNSPLHF. DNA for the CDR3: TGTGCCAGAAGGGCTATCTATAATTCACCCCTCCACTTT.

The chain recombines TRBV5-4 with TRBJ2-3; D is possibly TRBD2 (6 bases). The CDR3 runs 15 residues. CDR1 is SGHNT, CDR2 YYREEE, per germline (reference sequence). V was pared by 2 bases and J by 3 bases, with 13 bases between. DNA for the CDR3: TGTGCCAGCAGCTTTTCTTCGGGAGCAACAGATACGCAGTATTTT. Translated: CASSFSSGATDTQYF.

The V call is TRBV10-3, the J call TRBJ2-3; maybe TRBD2 (5 bases). The CDR3 sequence is 15 residues long. Germline loops: CDR1 ENHRY, CDR2 SYGVKD. V shed 3 bases and J shed 3 bases, with 13 bases lying between them. The CDR3 protein is CAISESNRGTDTQYF. CDR3 in DNA: TGTGCCATCAGTGAATCGAACAGAGGGACAGATACGCAGTATTTT.

The V gene is TRBV9, the J gene TRBJ2-7, with 7 bases that match TRBD2. J gave up 5 bases and V 4 bases, and 6 bases lay outside the gene matches. CDR3 length equals 13 residues. The germline V gene has CDR1 SGDLS and CDR2 YYNGEE. The CDR3 protein is CASSSHGGNEQYF. The CDR3 region has the DNA TGTGCCAGCAGCTCCCACGGGGGGAACGAGCAGTACTTC.

The chain has TRBV10-3 and TRBJ2-3, with D possibly matching TRBD2 (6 bases). Looked up from germline, CDR1 is ENHRY and CDR2 is SYGVKD. This CDR3 comprises 13 residues. Trimming shortened V by 10 bases and J by 3 bases, and 14 bases separated the two germline ends. CDR3 sequence: CASGTRDTDTQYF. CDR3 bases: TGTGCCAGCGGGACGCGGGATACAGATACGCAGTATTTT.

CDR3 region: CASKQEVGNQPQHF. The CDR3 coding sequence is TGTGCCAGCAAACAGGAGGTGGGCAATCAGCCCCAGCATTTT. The rearrangement uses TRBV6-1 and TRBJ1-5, with D possibly matching TRBD1 (5 bases). The V end was cut by 7 bases, the J end by 2 bases, with 12 bases between. Germline CDR1 reads MNHNS; CDR2 reads SASEGT. CDR3 length: 14 amino acids.

The chain joins TRBV27 to TRBJ1-5; the match to TRBD1 covers 7 bases. The V and J ends lost 4 bases and 3 bases, in that order; junction bases with no gene match: 9. In germline, CDR1 is MNHEY, CDR2 SMNVEV (reference sequence). CDR3 length equals 16 residues. CDR3 residues: CASSYRQGGPNQPQHF. The CDR3 region has the DNA TGTGCCAGCAGTTACCGACAGGGCGGACCCAATCAGCCCCAGCATTTT.

The gene calls are TRBV7-9 and TRBJ2-7, with D uncertain. Germline V gene data show CDR1 as SEHNR and CDR2 as FQNEAQ (reference sequence). V was pared by 1 base and J by 6 bases, with 13 bases between. The CDR3 is 14 amino acids. The CDR3 DNA follows: TGTGCCAGCAGCTTAGTGGTAACACTTCCCGAGCAGTACTTC. Residues: CASSLVVTLPEQYF. Together with reference TRBV7-9 and TRBJ2-7, the CDR3 gives the full variable domain: DTGVSQNPRHKITKRGQNVTFRCDPISEHNRLYWYRQTLGQGPEFLTYFQNEAQLEKSRLLSDRFSAERPKGSFSTLEIQRTEQGDSAMYLCASSLVVTLPEQYFGPGTRLTVT.

The chain joins TRBV18 to TRBJ2-5, with D uncertain. This CDR3 spans 14 amino acids. Looked up from germline, CDR1 is KGHSH and CDR2 is LQKENI. V gave up 2 bases and J gave up 5 bases, with 12 bases separating them. CDR3 DNA: TGTGCCAGCTCACCAGGGTTCGGCTCGGAGACCCAGTACTTC. This codes for CASSPGFGSETQYF.

The V and J genes are TRBV5-1 and TRBJ2-2, with 7 bases matching TRBD2. V was clipped by 6 bases and J by 0 bases; unmatched bases: 14. Germline CDR1 is SGHRS and CDR2 is YFSETQ. CDR3 length: 18 residues. In DNA, the CDR3 is TGCGCCAGCAAACAGCGGGGCCCCGATATTTCGAACACCGGGGAGCTGTTTTTT. It encodes CASKQRGPDISNTGELFF.

This chain connects TRBV27 to TRBJ1-3, with D possibly TRBD1 on 5 matching bases. The CDR3 contains 13 residues. V was pared by 6 bases and J by 4 bases, with 10 bases between. CDR1 and CDR2 (germline): MNHEY, SMNVEV (reference sequence). CDR3 sequence reads: CASSGQRGNTIYF. In nucleotides, the CDR3 is TGTGCCAGCAGCGGACAAAGAGGAAACACCATATATTTT.

This clone was recorded once. The chain joins TRBV7-9 to TRBJ2-7; 9 bases are a match to TRBD1. The CDR3 is 15 residues long. Trimming cost V 2 bases and J 3 bases; bases outside gene matches: 5. CDR1 is SEHNR and CDR2 is FQNEAQ in the germline V gene (reference sequence). CDR3 region: CASSLLGQGLYEQYF. CDR3 DNA sequence: TGTGCCAGCAGCTTACTAGGACAGGGGCTCTACGAGCAGTACTTC. Together with reference TRBV7-9 and TRBJ2-7, the CDR3 gives the full variable domain: DTGVSQNPRHKITKRGQNVTFRCDPISEHNRLYWYRQTLGQGPEFLTYFQNEAQLEKSRLLSDRFSAERPKGSFSTLEIQRTEQGDSAMYLCASSLLGQGLYEQYFGPGTRLTVT.

V is TRBV19 and J is TRBJ2-3; D is perhaps TRBD1 (6 bases). The germline V gene encodes CDR1 LNHDA and CDR2 SQIVND (reference sequence). CDR3 length equals 13 residues. V was trimmed by 5 bases and J by 6 bases, leaving 12 bases between them. The CDR3 here is CASSSNRDDTQYF. As DNA, the CDR3 is TGTGCCAGTAGTTCGAACAGGGACGATACGCAGTATTTT.

V gene TRBV20-1 combines with J gene TRBJ2-7; no reliable D call. V lost 3 bases, J lost 5 bases, and 5 bases lay in between. The CDR3 totals 10 residues. Germline loops: CDR1 DFQATT, CDR2 SNEGSKA (reference sequence). The CDR3 region has the DNA TGCAGTGCTAGTGTCCACGAGCAGTACTTC. Translated, it gives CSASVHEQYF.

This clone has just one count. V gene TRBV6-1 combines with J gene TRBJ1-2, with D unresolved. Trimming removed 2 bases from V and 4 bases from J, with 8 bases in between. CDR3 length: 13 residues. Germline V CDR1 and CDR2: MNHNS, SASEGT. The CDR3 protein is CASSETQFYGYTF. The CDR3 DNA reads TGTGCCAGCAGTGAAACACAGTTCTATGGCTACACCTTC.